The 16 T cell receptor beta chains below were found in one sample sequenced in a study of blood T cell repertoires in COVID-19. Using immunoSEQ multiplex PCR, the repertoire was profiled, and TCRdb retains in-frame clones only, with some absent. This sample carries roughly 180,000 clones, around 81% of them seen once, and the ten largest clones take around 10%. The sequenced sample consisted of peripheral blood. The source is a woman in her thirties or forties with COVID-19, enrolled during active disease.

The rearrangement joins TRBV29-1 to TRBJ2-5; the match to TRBD2 covers 11 bases. This CDR3 has 13 amino acids. The germline CDR1 and CDR2 sequences are SQVTM and ANQGSEA. V was clipped by 3 bases and J by 3 bases; unmatched bases: 0. CDR3 sequence: CSVEGLAEETQYF. CDR3 nucleotide sequence: TGCAGCGTTGAGGGACTAGCGGAAGAGACCCAGTACTTC.

This clone was detected a few times. J is TRBJ1-5 and V is TRBV19, with D unclear. The CDR3 has 12 amino acids. The V end lost 7 bases, the J end lost 6 bases, and 10 bases lay between the germline ends. CDR1 LNHDA and CDR2 SQIVND come from the germline V gene (reference sequence). CDR3 in amino acids: CASNLVSQPQHF. The CDR3 DNA reads as TGTGCCAGTAATTTGGTTAGTCAGCCCCAGCATTTT.

This clone has a single count. The chain recombines TRBV11-2 with TRBJ1-1; 7 bases map to TRBD1. This CDR3 is built from 15 residues. The germline gives CDR1 SGHAT, CDR2 FQNNGV. V shed 2 bases, J shed 3 bases, and the junction held 6 bases outside the gene matches. CDR3 loop: CASSLKGASYTEAFF. The CDR3 bases are TGTGCCAGCAGCTTAAAGGGGGCAAGCTACACTGAAGCTTTCTTT.

Only one count was recorded for this clone. This chain links TRBV7-9 with TRBJ2-7; 7 bases align to TRBD1. The CDR3 runs to 17 residues. V was clipped by 5 bases and J by 3 bases; unmatched bases: 16. The germline gives CDR1 SEHNR, CDR2 FQNEAQ (reference sequence). The CDR3 bases are TGTGCCAGCAGCAGCAAGACAGGGTTTGGGACCTACTACGAGCAGTACTTC. It translates to CASSSKTGFGTYYEQYF.

The chain joins TRBV2 to TRBJ1-5, with TRBD1 as a possible D gene (5 bases). Trimming took off 6 bases at V and 0 bases at J, with 12 bases between the two ends. The CDR3 spans 15 residues. CDR1 SNHLY and CDR2 FYNNEI come from the germline V gene. Written as DNA, the CDR3 is TGTGCCAGCAGCGCAGGGTCCGCTAGCAATCAGCCCCAGCATTTT. Its translation is CASSAGSASNQPQHF.

This clone showed up just a few times. The V gene is TRBV5-1, the J gene TRBJ2-1; no clear D. This CDR3 spans 13 amino acids. The germline V gene encodes CDR1 SGHRS and CDR2 YFSETQ. V shed 3 bases and J shed 4 bases, with 8 bases lying between them. DNA of the CDR3: TGCGCCAGCAGCTCCCAACGGTACAATGAGCAGTTCTTC. Translation gives CASSSQRYNEQFF.

As to this clone: This CDR3 is also generated by other DNA sequences in the sample. The chain carries TRBV5-5 and TRBJ2-7; 11 bases are shared with TRBD2. The CDR3 runs to 16 residues. Germline loops: CDR1 SGHKS, CDR2 YYEKEE (reference sequence). V was clipped by 0 bases and J by 4 bases; unmatched bases: 6. Here the CDR3 DNA reads TGTGCCAGCAGCTTGGGGGAGGGGACTAGCGGATACGAGCAGTACTTC. This translates into CASSLGEGTSGYEQYF.

J is TRBJ1-1 and V is TRBV6-5; TRBD1 agrees at 8 bases. CDR1 is MNHEY, CDR2 SVGAGI, per germline. Trimming at V came to 7 bases and at J to 5 bases, leaving 9 bases not matched to a gene. This CDR3 region has 14 residues. CDR3 nucleotides: TGTGCCAGCACCTCCGGACAGGGAGGGACTGAAGCTTTCTTT. Its translation is CASTSGQGGTEAFF.

The chain recombines TRBV30 with TRBJ1-6; D ambiguous. The CDR3 spans 12 residues. V was shortened by 7 bases and J by 18 bases, with 22 bases between the two germline ends. Germline V gives CDR1 GTSNPN, CDR2 SVGIG (reference sequence). The CDR3 loop reads CAFIGVGSRPHF. As DNA, the CDR3 is TGTGCCTTCATTGGAGTCGGCTCAAGGCCCCACTTT.

This chain links TRBV27 with TRBJ2-7, with 7 bases identical to TRBD1. This CDR3 comprises 16 residues. With V trimmed by 5 bases and J by 0 bases, 10 bases remained unmatched. Germline loops: CDR1 MNHEY, CDR2 SMNVEV (reference sequence). CDR3 sequence (DNA): TGTGCCAGCAGTCCGGCTACGGGACAGATCTCCTACGAGCAGTACTTC. Translation: CASSPATGQISYEQYF.

The chain carries TRBV19 and TRBJ2-3; the D gene is possibly TRBD1 (8 bases). Germline CDR1 is LNHDA and CDR2 is SQIVND (reference sequence). Trimming cost V 2 bases and J 1 base, with 10 bases left between them. The CDR3 totals 15 residues. The CDR3 DNA follows: TGTGCCAGTAGTATAACAGGGGGGGGCACAGATACGCAGTATTTT. It is translated as CASSITGGGTDTQYF.

This chain uses TRBV6-5 with TRBJ2-2, with D tentatively TRBD2 (5 bases). Between the trimmed V and J ends, which lost 0 bases and 8 bases, there was a span of 13 bases. This CDR3 spans 15 amino acids. Germline CDR1 reads MNHEY; CDR2 reads SVGAGI. CDR3: CASSYSIGGGGELFF. In nucleotides, the CDR3 is TGTGCCAGCAGTTACTCGATAGGTGGCGGGGGGGAGCTGTTTTTT.

V is TRBV13 and J is TRBJ1-2; D uncertain. The CDR3 has 12 amino acids. CDR1 is PRHDT and CDR2 is FYEKMQ in the germline V gene (reference sequence). Between the trimmed V and J ends, which lost 3 bases and 7 bases, there was a span of 9 bases. The CDR3: CASSFMRVGYTF. CDR3 sequence (DNA): TGTGCCAGCAGCTTCATGAGGGTTGGCTACACCTTC.

This clone appeared a single time. The chain recombines TRBV28 with TRBJ1-3; 12 bases fit TRBD1. Trimming cost V 7 bases and J 2 bases; bases outside gene matches: 6. This CDR3 comprises 16 residues. Germline values: CDR1 MDHEN, CDR2 SYDVKM. The CDR3 DNA follows: TGTGCCAGCAACCCCGGGACAGGGGGCGCTGGAAACACCATATATTTT. Translation gives CASNPGTGGAGNTIYF.

This chain links TRBV29-1 with TRBJ2-1; D is uncertain. Germline V gene data show CDR1 as SQVTM and CDR2 as ANQGSEA. CDR3 size: 16 residues. Trimming left V 5 bases short and J 0 bases short, with 17 bases between. This CDR3 reads CSVNYDFGSSYNEQFF. CDR3 DNA sequence: TGCAGCGTTAACTACGACTTCGGAAGCTCCTACAATGAGCAGTTCTTC.

In its sample, this clone was seen once. The chain carries TRBV20-1 and TRBJ1-2; D remains unclear. The germline gives CDR1 DFQATT, CDR2 SNEGSKA (reference sequence). The CDR3 totals 13 residues. Between the trimmed V and J ends, which lost 3 bases and 3 bases, there was a span of 11 bases. As DNA, the CDR3 is TGCAGTGCTAGTAGGCGGGAAGACTATGGCTACACCTTC. Translating gives CSASRREDYGYTF.